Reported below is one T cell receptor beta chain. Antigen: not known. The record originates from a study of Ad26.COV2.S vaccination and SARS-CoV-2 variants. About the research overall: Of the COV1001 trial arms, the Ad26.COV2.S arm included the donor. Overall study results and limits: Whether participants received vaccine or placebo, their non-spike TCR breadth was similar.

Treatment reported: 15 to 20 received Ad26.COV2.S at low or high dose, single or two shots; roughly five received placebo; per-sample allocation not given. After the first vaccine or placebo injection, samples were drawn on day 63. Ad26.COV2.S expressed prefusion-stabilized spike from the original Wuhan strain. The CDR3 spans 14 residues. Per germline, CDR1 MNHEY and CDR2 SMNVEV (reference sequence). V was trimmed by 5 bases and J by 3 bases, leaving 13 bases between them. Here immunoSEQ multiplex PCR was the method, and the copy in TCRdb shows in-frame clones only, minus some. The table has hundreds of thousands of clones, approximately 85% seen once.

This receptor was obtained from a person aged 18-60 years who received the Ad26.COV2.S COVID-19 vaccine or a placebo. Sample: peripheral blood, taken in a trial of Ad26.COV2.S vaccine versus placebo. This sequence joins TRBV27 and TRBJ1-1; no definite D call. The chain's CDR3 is CASSSGQVDTEAFF. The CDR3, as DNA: TGTGCCAGCAGTAGCGGGCAGGTTGACACTGAAGCTTTCTTT.